Reported below is one T cell receptor beta chain. Participants came from about two dozen US areas, aged about 18 to 100 years. The germline CDR1 and CDR2 sequences are ENHRY and SYGVKD. Trimming cost V 4 bases and J 4 bases, with 13 bases left between them. The CDR3 sequence is 14 residues long. The repertoire was sequenced with immunoSEQ multiplex PCR; TCRdb's copy has only in-frame clones and lacks some. The sample comprises approximately 250,000 clones, around 88% of which are singletons, and around 1.3% rests with the top ten. The sample originates from a study of blood T cell repertoires in COVID-19.

The sequencing sample was made of PBMCs or T cells enriched from blood (not recorded which). The sequence came from a woman between 35 and 50 years old with acute COVID-19. This rearrangement joins TRBV10-3 to TRBJ1-2; no firm D call. The CDR3 loop reads CAISAGESAYGYTF. The CDR3 nucleotides are TGTGCCATCAGTGCCGGTGAGAGTGCCTATGGCTACACCTTC.